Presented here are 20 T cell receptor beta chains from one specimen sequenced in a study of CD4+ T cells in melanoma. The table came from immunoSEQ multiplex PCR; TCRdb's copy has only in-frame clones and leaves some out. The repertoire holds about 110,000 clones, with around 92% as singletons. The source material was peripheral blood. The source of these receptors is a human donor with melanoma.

In nucleotides, the CDR3 is TGTGCCAGCGGGGGGGCCTCCTACAATGAGCAGTTCTTC. Its protein is CASGGASYNEQFF. The chain joins TRBV2 to TRBJ2-1, with a tentative D call TRBD2 (7 bases). Trimming took off 8 bases at V and 0 bases at J, with 8 bases between the two ends. CDR1 SNHLY and CDR2 FYNNEI come from the germline V gene. The CDR3 sequence is 13 residues long.

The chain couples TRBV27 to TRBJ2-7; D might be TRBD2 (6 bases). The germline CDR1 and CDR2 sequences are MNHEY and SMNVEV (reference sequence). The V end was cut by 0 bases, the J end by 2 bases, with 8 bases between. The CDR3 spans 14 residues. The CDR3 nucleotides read TGTGCCAGCAGTTTATCCCGGACTACCTACGAGCAGTACTTC. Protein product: CASSLSRTTYEQYF.

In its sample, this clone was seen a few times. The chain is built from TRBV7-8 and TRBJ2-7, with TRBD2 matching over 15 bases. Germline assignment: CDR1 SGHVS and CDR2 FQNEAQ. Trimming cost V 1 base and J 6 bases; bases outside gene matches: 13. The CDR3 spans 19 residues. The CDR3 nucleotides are TGTGCCAGCAGCTTAGAGGGGGGAGGACTAGCGGGAGGGTGGGGCGAGCAGTACTTC. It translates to CASSLEGGGLAGGWGEQYF.

In DNA, the CDR3 is TGTGCCAGCAGTCGAGGGGACCACTACAATGAGCAGTTCTTC. Translating gives CASSRGDHYNEQFF. The chain combines TRBV27 with TRBJ2-1, with D perhaps given as TRBD1 or TRBD2 (5 bases each). The V and J ends lost 5 bases and 3 bases respectively, with 11 bases between them. This CDR3 comprises 14 residues. CDR1 is MNHEY, CDR2 SMNVEV, per germline (reference sequence).

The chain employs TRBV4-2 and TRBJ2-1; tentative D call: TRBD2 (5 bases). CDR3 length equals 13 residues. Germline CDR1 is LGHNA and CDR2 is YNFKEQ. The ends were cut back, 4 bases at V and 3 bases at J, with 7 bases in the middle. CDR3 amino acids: CASSPGLYNEQFF. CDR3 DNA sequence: TGTGCCAGCAGCCCCGGACTCTACAATGAGCAGTTCTTC.

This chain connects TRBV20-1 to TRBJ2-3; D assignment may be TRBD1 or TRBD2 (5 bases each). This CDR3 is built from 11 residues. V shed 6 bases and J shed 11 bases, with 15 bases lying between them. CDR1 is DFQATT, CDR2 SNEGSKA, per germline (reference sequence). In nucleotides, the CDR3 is TGCAGTGCCGTAACCGGGACCATGCAGTATTTT. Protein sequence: CSAVTGTMQYF.

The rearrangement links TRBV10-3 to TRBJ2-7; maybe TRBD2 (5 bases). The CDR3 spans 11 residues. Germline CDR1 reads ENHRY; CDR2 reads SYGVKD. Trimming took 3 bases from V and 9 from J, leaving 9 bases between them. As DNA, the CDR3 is TGTGCCATCAGTGATCTTGGAGGGCAGTACTTC. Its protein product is CAISDLGGQYF.

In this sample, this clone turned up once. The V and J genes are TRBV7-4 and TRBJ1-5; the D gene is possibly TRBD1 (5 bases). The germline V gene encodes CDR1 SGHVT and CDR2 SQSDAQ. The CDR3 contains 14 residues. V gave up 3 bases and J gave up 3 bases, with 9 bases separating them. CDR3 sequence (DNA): TGTGCCAGCAGCTTCAGGGTCTCCAATCAGCCCCAGCATTTT. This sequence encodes CASSFRVSNQPQHF.

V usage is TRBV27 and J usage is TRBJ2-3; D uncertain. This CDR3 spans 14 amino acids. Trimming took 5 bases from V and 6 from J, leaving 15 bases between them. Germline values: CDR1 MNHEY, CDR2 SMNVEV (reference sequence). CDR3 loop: CASSLLHNTDTQYF. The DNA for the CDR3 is TGTGCCAGCAGTCTCCTACACAACACGGATACGCAGTATTTT.

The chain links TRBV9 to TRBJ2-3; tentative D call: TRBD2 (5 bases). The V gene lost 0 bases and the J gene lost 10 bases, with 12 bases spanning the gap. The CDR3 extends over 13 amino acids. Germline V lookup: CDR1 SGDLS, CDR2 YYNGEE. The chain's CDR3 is CASSVVAGQAQYF. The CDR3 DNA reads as TGTGCCAGCAGCGTAGTTGCGGGCCAGGCGCAGTATTTT.

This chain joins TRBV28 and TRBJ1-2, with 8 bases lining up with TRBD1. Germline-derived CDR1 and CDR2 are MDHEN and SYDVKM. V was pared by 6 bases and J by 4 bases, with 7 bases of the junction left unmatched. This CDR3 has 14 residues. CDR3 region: CASRTGGLFYGYTF. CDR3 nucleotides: TGTGCCAGCAGAACAGGGGGACTGTTCTATGGCTACACCTTC.

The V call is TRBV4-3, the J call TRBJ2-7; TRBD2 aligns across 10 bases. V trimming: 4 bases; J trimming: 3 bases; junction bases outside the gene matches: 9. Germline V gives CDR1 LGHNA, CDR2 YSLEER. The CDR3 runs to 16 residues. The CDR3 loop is CASSPYPLAGSYEQYF. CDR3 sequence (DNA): TGCGCCAGCAGCCCCTACCCACTAGCGGGGAGCTACGAGCAGTACTTC.

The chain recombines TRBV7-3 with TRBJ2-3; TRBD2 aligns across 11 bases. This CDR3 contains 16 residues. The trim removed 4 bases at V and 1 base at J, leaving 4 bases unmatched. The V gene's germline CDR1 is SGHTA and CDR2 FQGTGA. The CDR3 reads CASSSKTSGGTDTQYF. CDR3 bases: TGTGCCAGCAGCTCCAAGACTAGCGGGGGCACAGATACGCAGTATTTT.

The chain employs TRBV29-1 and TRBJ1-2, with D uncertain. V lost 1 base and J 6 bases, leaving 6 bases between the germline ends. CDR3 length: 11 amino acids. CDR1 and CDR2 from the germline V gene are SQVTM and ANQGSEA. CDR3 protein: CSVEGAHGYTF. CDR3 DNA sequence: TGCAGCGTTGAAGGGGCGCATGGCTACACCTTC. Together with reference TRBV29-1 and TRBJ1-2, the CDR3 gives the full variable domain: SAVISQKPSRDICQRGTSLTIQCQVDSQVTMMFWYRQQPGQSLTLIATANQGSEATYESGFVIDKFPISRPNLTFSTLTVSNMSPEDSSIYLCSVEGAHGYTFGSGTRLTVV.

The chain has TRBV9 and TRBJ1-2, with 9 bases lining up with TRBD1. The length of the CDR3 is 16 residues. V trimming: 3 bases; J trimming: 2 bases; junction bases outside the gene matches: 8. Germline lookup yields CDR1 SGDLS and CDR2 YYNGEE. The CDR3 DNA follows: TGTGCCAGCAGCGAAAGGACCGGACAGGGGAACTATGGCTACACCTTC. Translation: CASSERTGQGNYGYTF.

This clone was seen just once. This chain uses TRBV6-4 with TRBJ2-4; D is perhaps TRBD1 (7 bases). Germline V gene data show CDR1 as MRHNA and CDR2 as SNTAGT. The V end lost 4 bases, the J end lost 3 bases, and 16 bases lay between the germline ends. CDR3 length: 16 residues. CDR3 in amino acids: CASSGQGGGIKNIQYF. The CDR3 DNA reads TGTGCCAGCAGTGGACAGGGAGGCGGAATCAAAAACATTCAGTACTTC.

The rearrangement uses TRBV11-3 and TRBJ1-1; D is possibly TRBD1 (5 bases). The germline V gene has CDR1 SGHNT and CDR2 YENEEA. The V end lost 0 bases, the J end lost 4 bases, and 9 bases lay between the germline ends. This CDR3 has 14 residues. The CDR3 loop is CASSLDRGVTEAFF. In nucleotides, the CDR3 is TGTGCCAGCAGCTTAGATCGGGGGGTCACTGAAGCTTTCTTT.

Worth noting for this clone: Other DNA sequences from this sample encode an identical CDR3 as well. CDR3 region: CASSLEGGETQYF. The CDR3 DNA is TGCGCCAGCAGCTTGGAAGGCGGGGAGACCCAGTACTTC. This chain connects TRBV5-1 to TRBJ2-5, with a weak D call TRBD2 (5 bases). The CDR3 totals 13 residues. V lost 0 bases and J 5 bases, leaving 8 bases between the germline ends. Per germline, CDR1 SGHRS and CDR2 YFSETQ. The full variable domain, in which reference TRBV5-1 and TRBJ2-5 provide the parts outside the CDR3, is KAGVTQTPRYLIKTRGQQVTLSCSPISGHRSVSWYQQTPGQGLQFLFEYFSETQRNKGNFPGRFSGRQFSNSRSEMNVSTLELGDSALYLCASSLEGGETQYFGPGTRLLVL.

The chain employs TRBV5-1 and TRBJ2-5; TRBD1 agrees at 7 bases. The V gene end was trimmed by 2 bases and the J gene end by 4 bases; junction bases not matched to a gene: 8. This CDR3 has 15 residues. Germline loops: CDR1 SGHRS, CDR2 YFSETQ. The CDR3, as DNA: TGCGCCAGCAGCTTAGCCGGGACAGCTTCAGAGACCCAGTACTTC. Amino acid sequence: CASSLAGTASETQYF.

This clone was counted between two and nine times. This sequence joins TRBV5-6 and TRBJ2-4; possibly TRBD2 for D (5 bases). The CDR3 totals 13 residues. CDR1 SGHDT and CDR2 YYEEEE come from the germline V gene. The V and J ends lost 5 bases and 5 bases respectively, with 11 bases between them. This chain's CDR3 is CASRLLGENIQYF. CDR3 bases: TGTGCCAGCAGGCTCCTCGGGGAAAACATTCAGTACTTC.